This TCR beta chain was profiled in a study of regulatory T cells in long-lasting Graves disease. Whole-study findings and limits: Thyroid tissue went unstudied; only peripheral blood was examined.

This clonotype was detected ten times or more. Antigen specificity is unknown. Per the germline V gene, CDR1 is SGHRS and CDR2 is YFSETQ. The trim removed 5 bases at V and 3 bases at J, leaving 13 bases unmatched. The CDR3 loop spans 17 amino acids. Libraries of TCR beta came from iRepertoire HTBI primers plus Arm-PCR of CDR3 regions. TCRdb itself ran the multiplex PCR reads through MiXCR, one entry per CDR3 protein. The data contain roughly 400,000 distinct CDR3 sequences, approximately 15% of them seen just once; the ten biggest clones take up roughly 7.7%. Time point reported: newly diagnosed GD, antithyroid drugs for less than 3 months. Generation of the TCR library employed RNA extracted from PBMCs. This sample also appeared in a second study, on T cells in Graves' hyperthyroidism and ophthalmopathy.

This TCR was sampled from a woman in her forties with Graves disease. V is TRBV5-1 and J is TRBJ2-7; 11 bases align to TRBD1. The specimen comprised peripheral blood mononuclear cells (PBMCs), sampled at new diagnosis, from a patient treated with antithyroid drugs. CDR3 amino acids: CASRPTLGTGGLYEQYF. The CDR3 DNA follows: TGCGCCAGCAGGCCGACCCTTGGGACAGGGGGTCTCTACGAGCAGTACTTC.